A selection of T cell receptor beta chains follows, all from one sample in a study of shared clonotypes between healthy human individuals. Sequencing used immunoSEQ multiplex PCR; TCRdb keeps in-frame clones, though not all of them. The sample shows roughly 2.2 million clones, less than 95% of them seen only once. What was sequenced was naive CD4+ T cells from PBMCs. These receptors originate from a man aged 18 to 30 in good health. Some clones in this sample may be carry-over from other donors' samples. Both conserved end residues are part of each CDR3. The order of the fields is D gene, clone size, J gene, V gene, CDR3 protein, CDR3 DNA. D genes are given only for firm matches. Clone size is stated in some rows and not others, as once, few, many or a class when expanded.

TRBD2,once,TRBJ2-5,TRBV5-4,CASSLEAGLAQETQYF,TGTGCCAGCAGCCTTGAAGCGGGACTAGCGCAAGAGACCCAGTACTTC
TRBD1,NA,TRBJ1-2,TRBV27,CASSFRTGMGYGYTF,TGTGCCAGCAGTTTCAGGACAGGGATGGGGTATGGCTACACCTTC
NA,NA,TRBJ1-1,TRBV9,CASSQQGWGSTEAFF,TGTGCCAGCAGCCAGCAGGGTTGGGGTAGCACTGAAGCTTTCTTT
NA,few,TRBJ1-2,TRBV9,CASSVAGSFYGYTF,TGTGCCAGCAGCGTAGCGGGCAGCTTCTATGGCTACACCTTC
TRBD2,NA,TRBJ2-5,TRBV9,CASSVGLATNSKGETQYF,TGTGCCAGCAGCGTGGGACTAGCGACGAACAGTAAAGGAGAGACCCAGTACTTC
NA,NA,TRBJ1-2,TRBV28,CASSLVTGGLLNGYTF,TGTGCCAGCAGTTTAGTGACAGGCGGGCTTCTTAATGGCTACACCTTC
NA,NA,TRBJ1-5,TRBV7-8,CASSLESGNNQPQHF,TGTGCCAGCAGCTTAGAATCAGGAAACAATCAGCCCCAGCATTTT
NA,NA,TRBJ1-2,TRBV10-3,CAIFGTGGTRSYGYTF,TGTGCCATCTTTGGGACGGGTGGAACCCGGAGCTATGGCTACACCTTC
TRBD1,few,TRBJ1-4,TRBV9,CASSVTGGNEKLFF,TGTGCCAGCAGCGTGACAGGGGGCAATGAAAAACTGTTTTTT
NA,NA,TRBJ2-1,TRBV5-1,CASSLFSVYNEQFF,TGCGCCAGCAGCTTGTTTTCGGTATACAATGAGCAGTTCTTC
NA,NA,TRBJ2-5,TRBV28,CASSPRPGRQYF,TGTGCCAGCAGCCCACGGCCCGGGCGCCAGTACTTC
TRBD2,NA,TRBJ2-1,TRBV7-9,CASSPRTSGYGGNEQFF,TGTGCCAGCAGCCCCCGCACTAGCGGATACGGGGGCAATGAGCAGTTCTTC
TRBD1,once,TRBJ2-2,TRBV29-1,CSAARGQETGELFF,TGCAGCGCCGCACGTGGACAGGAGACCGGGGAGCTGTTTTTT
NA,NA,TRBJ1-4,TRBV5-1,CASKRGTANEKLFF,TGCGCCAGCAAAAGGGGTACAGCTAATGAAAAACTGTTTTTT
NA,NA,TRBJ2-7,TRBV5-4,CASSPGLGGASYEQYF,TGTGCCAGCAGCCCAGGACTTGGCGGGGCGTCCTACGAGCAGTACTTC
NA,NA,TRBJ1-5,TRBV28,CASSLVQGGQPQHF,TGTGCCAGCAGTTTAGTGCAGGGAGGGCAGCCCCAGCATTTT
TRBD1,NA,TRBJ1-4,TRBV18,CASSPVGQGEKLFF,TGTGCCAGCTCCCCGGTGGGACAGGGGGAAAAACTGTTTTTT
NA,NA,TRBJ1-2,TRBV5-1,CASSSGTDYGYTF,TGCGCCAGCAGCTCCGGGACGGATTATGGCTACACCTTC
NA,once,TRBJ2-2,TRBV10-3,CAIRPQGYGELFF,TGTGCCATCAGGCCCCAGGGGTACGGGGAGCTGTTTTTT
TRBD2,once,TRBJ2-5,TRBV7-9,CASSLTGTSRETQYF,TGTGCCAGCAGCTTAACGGGGACTAGTCGGGAGACCCAGTACTTC
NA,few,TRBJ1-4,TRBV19,CASTRRTPTGANEKLFF,TGTGCCAGTACCAGACGGACACCTACCGGAGCTAATGAAAAACTGTTTTTT
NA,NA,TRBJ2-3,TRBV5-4,CASSPDSLTDTQYF,TGTGCCAGCAGCCCGGACTCCCTCACAGATACGCAGTATTTT